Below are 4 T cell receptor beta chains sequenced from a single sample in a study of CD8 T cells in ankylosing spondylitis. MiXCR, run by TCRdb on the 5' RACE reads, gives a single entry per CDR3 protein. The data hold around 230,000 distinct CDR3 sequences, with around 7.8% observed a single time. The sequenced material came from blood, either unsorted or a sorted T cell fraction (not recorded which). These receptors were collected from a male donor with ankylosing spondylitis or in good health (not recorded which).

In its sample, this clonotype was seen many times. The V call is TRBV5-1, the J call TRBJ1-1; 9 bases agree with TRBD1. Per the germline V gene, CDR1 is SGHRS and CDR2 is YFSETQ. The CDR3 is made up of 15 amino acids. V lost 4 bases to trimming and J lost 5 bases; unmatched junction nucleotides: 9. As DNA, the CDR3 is TGCGCCAGCAGCCCCCGGGACAGGGTTATTACTGAAGCTTTCTTT. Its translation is CASSPRDRVITEAFF.

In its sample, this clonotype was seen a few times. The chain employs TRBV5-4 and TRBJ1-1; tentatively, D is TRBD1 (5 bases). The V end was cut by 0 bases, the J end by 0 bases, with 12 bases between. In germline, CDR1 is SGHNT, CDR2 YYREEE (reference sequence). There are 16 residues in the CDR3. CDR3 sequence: CASSLDGASLNTEAFF. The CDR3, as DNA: TGTGCCAGCAGCTTGGATGGGGCCTCCTTGAACACTGAAGCTTTCTTT.

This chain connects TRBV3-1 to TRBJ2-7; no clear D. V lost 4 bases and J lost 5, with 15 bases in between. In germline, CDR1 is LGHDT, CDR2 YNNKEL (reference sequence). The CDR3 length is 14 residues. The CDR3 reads CASSPTRADHEQYF. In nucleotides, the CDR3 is TGTGCCAGCAGCCCAACAAGGGCCGACCACGAGCAGTACTTC.

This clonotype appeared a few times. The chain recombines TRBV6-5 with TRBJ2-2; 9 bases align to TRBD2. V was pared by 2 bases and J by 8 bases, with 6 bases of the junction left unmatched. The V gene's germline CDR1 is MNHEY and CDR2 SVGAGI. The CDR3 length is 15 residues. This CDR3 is CASSYALAGTGELFF. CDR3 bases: TGTGCCAGCAGTTACGCGCTAGCGGGGACGGGGGAGCTGTTTTTT.